This TCR beta chain is drawn from a study of T cell responses to AZD1222 COVID-19 vaccine. Whole-study findings and limits: Donors skewed white British and female; clonal diversity was possibly underestimated. With dominance at 160-218 and 743-854, vaccine-associated CD4 TCRs spanned spike. Close to half of spike-specific TCRs reportedly recognize unmutated variant regions.

Concerning this clone: The antigen is unknown.

Libraries were prepared by immunoSEQ multiplex PCR; TCRdb keeps only in-frame clonotypes and omits some of them. The table shows approximately 140,000 clones, with around 90% occurring only once. The clonotype originates from an adult who received the AZD1222 COVID-19 vaccine. Specimen: peripheral blood, collected 28 days after the second AZD1222 dose.

The CDR3 DNA is TGTGCCAGCAGCGTGGGGGGACAGTCCGGCACAGATACGCAGTATTTT. Amino acid sequence: CASSVGGQSGTDTQYF. The genes are TRBV9 and TRBJ2-3, with a possible D match to TRBD1 (7 bases). Trimming removed 2 bases from V and 1 base from J, with 14 bases in between. The CDR3 is 16 residues long. From germline, CDR1 is SGDLS and CDR2 YYNGEE. Variable domain in full (rest from reference TRBV9 and TRBJ2-3): DSGVTQTPKHLITATGQRVTLRCSPRSGDLSVYWYQQSLDQGLQFLIQYYNGEERAKGNILERFSAQQFPDLHSELNLSSLELGDSALYFCASSVGGQSGTDTQYFGPGTRLTVL.